The TCR beta chain under discussion was sequenced for a study of shared clonotypes between healthy human individuals (dated by TCRdb to about 2020). Looking at the study overall: The cohort comprised two women and a few men aged 18 to 49 years. To estimate repertoire size and how much clonotypes are shared between individuals, the study performed deep sequencing of blood TCR repertoires from 4 to 6 healthy adults. Each donor's leukapheresis produced roughly between roughly 0.85 and 9.5 billion PBMCs. Different laboratories and diverse techniques were used to prepare libraries and sequence TCR repertoires, to increase sequencing depth and limit assay-specific biases. For each donor, CD4 naive and CD4 memory were each given three plates, CD8 naive was given two plates, and CD8 memory was given one plate.

Using the deep immunoSEQ assay, multiplex PCR amplified TCR CDR3 regions from genomic DNA. Extracted genomic DNA from each cell subset was spread evenly across all wells of several immunoSEQ 96-well plates, with each plate serving as a replicate. For sorted subsets, roughly 0.2 ug genomic DNA, equal to tens of thousands of T cell genomes, was loaded into each replicate PCR. Purified libraries were measured with a Qubit 3.0 fluorometer, size-checked on a Bioanalyzer 2100, and measured again with the KAPA Library Quantification kit. Every immunoSEQ 96-well plate was sequenced on a dedicated single-read 150-cycle Illumina NextSeq 550 flow cell. The paper's processing steps were these. Because the immunoSEQ output held only junctional sequences and lacked quality scores, the filtering could not match the filtering applied to full-length reads. To assign V/J genes and CDR3, sequences were annotated using PyIR, a Python wrapper for IgBLAST v1.9, with IMGT germline references. Reads were filtered out if the reads had weak V/J assignments (E-value above 1e-6), no CDR3, stop codons, out-of-frame junctions, or ambiguous translated residues. V3J clonotypes were defined as sequences sharing the same inferred V gene, J gene, and CDR3 amino acid sequence. Percentage overlap between repertoires was calculated by dividing the number of shared unique clonotypes by the size of the smaller repertoire. Richness of each repertoire was evaluated using RTK rarefaction, the Chao1 estimator, and Recon v2.1 estimates of unobserved clonotypes. Generation probabilities for all TCRbeta clonotypes obtained by the gDNA method from four donors were computed using OLGA. TCRdb's version of the immuneACCESS table is confined to in-frame rearrangements and falls short of the full clone set. An unresolved V gene accounts for under half of the shortfall where checked; the remainder is of unknown origin. D and trimming were read from the DNA, whereas the V and J calls and clone size are those reported in that table. This sample is represented by millions of clones; approximately 94% of them were singletons. 0.85% to 1.3% of the sample goes to the ten largest clones.

General conclusions and limits of the study: Across four donors, 4.5% to 6.5% of naive CD4, approximately 3.6% of naive CD8, approximately 2.5% of memory CD4, and around 0.4% of memory CD8 clonotypes were shared. Incomplete sequencing was indicated by rarefaction of sorted-subset datasets, despite the large sequencing depth. Based on pairwise subsampling, the degree of clonotype sharing among donors was expected to be affected by sequencing depth. Because the study included only a small number of donors, the genetic and exposure-history diversity represented was limited. Estimated clonotype richness was generally larger for naive than for memory subsets. Higher generation probabilities were observed for clonotypes shared by all four sorted-subset donors than for non-shared clonotypes. Only blood was sampled, and tissue TCR repertoires likely differ from those in blood.

Of note for this clone: It lacks a known antigen. No qualities accompany the bases; no much larger clone lies one base away.

CD8 naive samples consisted of CD45RO-negative cells that were positively selected for CCR7, yielding a CD45RA+CCR7+ population without TemRA cells. The donors were healthy, HIV-negative adults who had no recently reported acute infections or vaccinations. All donors were Caucasian adults living in Nashville, Tennessee, USA. Blood was collected by leukapheresis, and PBMCs were isolated by Ficoll-Histopaque density gradient centrifugation and then cryopreserved in liquid nitrogen vapor phase. Analytical flow cytometry was used to check the purity and quantity of every magnetically sorted T cell population. Genomic DNA was isolated from every sorted fraction and measured by UV absorbance on a Nanodrop 2000c. The sequence came from a man aged 18 to 35 in good health. The sample was naive CD8+ T cells sorted from blood. The sample's cell subset or site label, decoded: CD45RA+CCR7+.

DNA sequence: TGTGCCAGCAGCTTAGGCCAGACCCAGTACTTC. This is translated as CASSLGQTQYF. Rearrangement joined TRBV7-9 to TRBJ2-5; too little of a D gene remains to name it. According to the germline V gene (reference sequence), CDR1 reads SEHNR and CDR2 reads FQNEAQ. Between the V and J ends, shortened by 1 base and 6 bases respectively, the junction contains 3 bases. The CDR3 covers 11 residues, taking in both the cysteine and the phenylalanine. Just CDR3 DNA is preserved here, 33 bases in frame from base 1.